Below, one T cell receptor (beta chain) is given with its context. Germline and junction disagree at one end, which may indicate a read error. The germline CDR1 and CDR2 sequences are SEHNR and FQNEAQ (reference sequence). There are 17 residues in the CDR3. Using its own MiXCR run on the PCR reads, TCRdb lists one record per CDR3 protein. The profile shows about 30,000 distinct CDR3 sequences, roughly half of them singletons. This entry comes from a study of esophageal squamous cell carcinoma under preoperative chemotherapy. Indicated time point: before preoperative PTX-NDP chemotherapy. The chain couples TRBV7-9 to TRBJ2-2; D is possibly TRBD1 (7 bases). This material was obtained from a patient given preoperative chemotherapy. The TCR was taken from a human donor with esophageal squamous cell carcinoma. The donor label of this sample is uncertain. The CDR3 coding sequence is TGTGCCAGCAGTCAAAGTGGCGGGACAGCGAACACCGAGGCGCTGTATTTT. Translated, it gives CASSQSGGTANTEALYF.